The 8 T cell receptor beta chains listed next were all sequenced from one sample in a study of beta chain features in type 1 diabetes (dated by TCRdb to the late 2010s). No cognate antigen is known for these TCRs. Libraries were prepared through the immunoSEQ multiplex PCR assay. The entire isolated RNA was reverse transcribed using the High Capacity cDNA Reverse Transcription Kit, and thus expressed TCRB transcripts were sequenced. Sourced from immuneACCESS, this table was stored by TCRdb with only in-frame sequences that have V and J called. A share of the clones is absent; for the studies checked, an unresolved V gene accounts for under half, and the remainder has no known explanation. A total of approximately 260,000 clones appear in this sample, around 20% of them only once. Jointly, the top ten make up approximately 0.029% of the sample. The investigation overall reported the following: A moderate but significant shortening of TCRB CDR3 length was observed in type 1 diabetes patients in all four CD4+ subsets.

Sequencing was done on a sample of naive CD4+ T cells from blood. Reading the label with the study, this specimen's cell subset or site is: true naive CD4+ T cells. The source of these receptors is a woman in her forties with type 1 diabetes.

This clone occurred a few times. The chain joins TRBV2 to TRBJ2-7; D is perhaps TRBD2 (6 bases). V was trimmed by 7 bases and J by 3 bases, leaving 16 bases between them. Germline V lookup: CDR1 SNHLY, CDR2 FYNNEI. The CDR3 is 14 amino acids. CDR3 region: CASIAVVQSYEQYF. The CDR3 DNA reads TGTGCCAGCATAGCGGTCGTGCAGAGCTACGAGCAGTACTTC.

The rearrangement joins TRBV7-9 to TRBJ2-7, with 10 bases lining up with TRBD1. Unmatched junction bases numbered 10, after V lost 5 bases and J lost 6 bases. The CDR3 runs to 15 residues. Germline assignment: CDR1 SEHNR and CDR2 FQNEAQ (reference sequence). The CDR3 protein is CASSHPGQGVREQYF. In nucleotides, the CDR3 is TGTGCCAGCAGCCATCCTGGACAGGGGGTGCGCGAGCAGTACTTC. The variable domain in full, completed from reference TRBV7-9 and TRBJ2-7, reads DTGVSQNPRHKITKRGQNVTFRCDPISEHNRLYWYRQTLGQGPEFLTYFQNEAQLEKSRLLSDRFSAERPKGSFSTLEIQRTEQGDSAMYLCASSHPGQGVREQYFGPGTRLTVT.

This clone occurred a few times. CDR3: CASSLSGAYGYTF. The CDR3 nucleotides are TGTGCCAGCAGTTTATCCGGAGCGTATGGCTACACCTTC. The J gene is TRBJ1-2, the V gene TRBV28; D remains ambiguous. V was pared by 1 base and J by 5 bases, with 8 bases between. The germline V gene encodes CDR1 MDHEN and CDR2 SYDVKM. The CDR3 spans 13 residues.

The chain has TRBV28 and TRBJ2-7; TRBD1 aligns across 8 bases. CDR1 MDHEN and CDR2 SYDVKM come from the germline V gene. J lost 4 bases, V lost 1 base, and 6 bases had no gene match. The CDR3 sequence is 15 residues long. The CDR3 nucleotides are TGTGCCAGCAGTTTATCGGCAGGGGGCTGGTACGAGCAGTACTTC. Its protein is CASSLSAGGWYEQYF.

The rearrangement joins TRBV25-1 to TRBJ1-1; D uncertain. The CDR3 loop spans 14 amino acids. CDR1 is MGHDK and CDR2 is SYGVNS in the germline V gene. Between the trimmed V and J ends, which lost 3 bases and 5 bases, there was a span of 13 bases. CDR3 amino acids: CASSDLSAETEAFF. CDR3 bases: TGTGCCAGCAGTGATTTGAGTGCGGAAACTGAAGCTTTCTTT.

In this sample, this clone turned up a few times. CDR3 sequence (DNA): TGTGCCAGCAGCCACAGTTACGAGCAGTACTTC. Amino acid sequence: CASSHSYEQYF. The chain has TRBV14 and TRBJ2-7; the D is unclear. The CDR3 length is 11 residues. V dropped 3 bases and J dropped 4 bases, with 4 bases sitting between them. Germline lookup yields CDR1 SGHDN and CDR2 FVKESK. The entire variable domain, with the rest obtained from reference TRBV14 and TRBJ2-7, is as follows: EAGVTQFPSHSVIEKGQTVTLRCDPISGHDNLYWYRRVMGKEIKFLLHFVKESKQDESGMPNNRFLAERTGGTYSTLKVQPAELEDSGVYFCASSHSYEQYFGPGTRLTVT.

This sequence joins TRBV25-1 and TRBJ1-2; a weak D match, TRBD1 (6 bases). Germline CDR1 is MGHDK and CDR2 is SYGVNS. The CDR3 contains 11 residues. V was pared by 6 bases and J by 7 bases, with 9 bases between. The CDR3 loop is CASSEGVGYTF. The CDR3 DNA sequence: TGTGCCAGCAGCGAGGGGGTTGGCTACACCTTC.

V usage is TRBV7-9 and J usage is TRBJ1-5, with D possibly being TRBD1 (5 bases). Germline lookup yields CDR1 SEHNR and CDR2 FQNEAQ (reference sequence). CDR3 size: 12 residues. Trimming removed 5 bases from V and 7 bases from J, with 9 bases in between. CDR3 nucleotides: TGTGCCAGCAGCCGATCAGGGCAGCCCCAGCATTTT. Protein product: CASSRSGQPQHF.